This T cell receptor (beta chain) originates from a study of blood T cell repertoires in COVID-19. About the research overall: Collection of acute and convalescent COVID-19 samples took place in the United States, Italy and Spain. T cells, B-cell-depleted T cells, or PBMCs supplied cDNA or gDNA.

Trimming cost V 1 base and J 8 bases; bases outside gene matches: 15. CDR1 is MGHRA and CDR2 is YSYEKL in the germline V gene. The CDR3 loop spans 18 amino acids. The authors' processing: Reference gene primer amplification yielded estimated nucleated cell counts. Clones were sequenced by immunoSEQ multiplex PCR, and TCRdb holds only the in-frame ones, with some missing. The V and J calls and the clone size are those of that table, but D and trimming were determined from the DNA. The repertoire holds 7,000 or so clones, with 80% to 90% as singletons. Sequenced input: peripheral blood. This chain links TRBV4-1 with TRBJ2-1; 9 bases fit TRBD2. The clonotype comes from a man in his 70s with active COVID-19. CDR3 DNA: TGCGCCAGCAGCCAAGTAGTATCGACGGCGGGGGGGATCGATGAGCAGTTCTTC. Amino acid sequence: CASSQVVSTAGGIDEQFF.